This TCR beta chain was profiled in a study of shared clonotypes between healthy human individuals. TCRdb's table, derived via immunoSEQ multiplex PCR, lists solely in-frame clones and lacks some. The sample lists 2 million or so clones; 90% to 95% were seen once. As for this clone: Its cognate antigen is unknown.

This CDR3 contains 17 residues. Trimming shortened V by 0 bases and J by 0 bases, and 13 bases separated the two germline ends. Germline V CDR1 and CDR2: SGDLS, YYNGEE. Overall study results and limits: Among a few donors, roughly 5.4% of naive CD4 clonotypes were found in common.

The specimen sequenced was naive CD4+ T cells sorted from blood. The subset was: CD45RA+ positively selected. This chain links TRBV9 with TRBJ2-1, with D possibly TRBD1 on 6 matching bases. The source of this sequence is a man aged 18 to 29 in good health. This CDR3 reads CASSVDRALSSYNEQFF. CDR3 coding DNA: TGTGCCAGCAGCGTAGACAGGGCGCTAAGCTCCTACAATGAGCAGTTCTTC. Full variable domain (remainder filled in from reference TRBV9 and TRBJ2-1): DSGVTQTPKHLITATGQRVTLRCSPRSGDLSVYWYQQSLDQGLQFLIQYYNGEERAKGNILERFSAQQFPDLHSELNLSSLELGDSALYFCASSVDRALSSYNEQFFGPGTRLTVL.